This TCR beta chain was sequenced for a study of neurological immune-mediated disorders. This clonotype was seen many times. Its target is not known. 5'RACE with 10-nucleotide random UMIs generated the cDNA. One entry per CDR3 protein results from TCRdb running MiXCR on the 5' RACE reads. This repertoire shows under 75,000 distinct CDR3 sequences, about 3.7% found once; its top ten account for 6% to 9%. Study-wide findings and caveats: Among 34 multiple sclerosis patients, 18 had repertoires that phylogenetic grouping placed in one related-CDR3 cluster, a possible signature. HTLV-1-associated myelopathy ranked highest for TCR clonal expansion and multiple sclerosis lowest, beneath healthy controls.

This CDR3 has 14 residues. V shed 3 bases and J shed 5 bases, with 10 bases lying between them. J is TRBJ2-2 and V is TRBV12-3 or TRBV12-4, with unresolved D. The sequence came from a woman aged 55-70 years with multiple sclerosis. Sequencing input: PBMCs. CDR3 nucleotide sequence: TGTGCCAGCAGTTTCCCAATTGGTACCGGGGAGCTGTTTTTT. Its protein is CASSFPIGTGELFF.